The T cell receptor beta chain described here comes from a study of cytomegalovirus exposure and HLA in healthy donors. Broader study findings: Most of the CMV-associated TCR beta chains (in a later analysis) appeared to be HLA-restricted. Many donors carried some public TCRs, although rarity characterized most TCR sequences. Earlier results showed most TCR beta V segments being productive about 90% or about 30% of the time.

V lost 1 base to trimming and J lost 3 bases, with 10 bases between them. CDR1 is SGHTA, CDR2 FQGNSA, per germline. The CDR3 length is 14 residues. Researchers ran the PCR with 60 Vbeta and 13 Jbeta primers. This table comes from immunoSEQ multiplex PCR, and its TCRdb copy is limited to in-frame clones, with some not included. The sample holds approximately 59,000 clones, approximately 60% seen once. On this clone itself: Antigen: not known.

Donors were nominally healthy when sampled, though unrecorded immune exposures were likely. V is TRBV7-2 and J is TRBJ2-7; D unclear. This clonotype originated in a man aged 25-45 years in good health and CMV-seronegative. Sequencing was performed on PBMCs. CDR3 sequence (DNA): TGTGCCAGCAGCTTAGGAGTTGGTAACTACGAGCAGTACTTC. Its protein product is CASSLGVGNYEQYF.